The clone carrying this TCR beta chain appeared once. This entry is derived from a study of blood T cell repertoires in COVID-19. About the research overall: Donors in the United States, Italy and Spain gave samples during acute or convalescent COVID-19. PBMCs, B-cell-depleted T cells, or T cells were the source of the cDNA or gDNA that made up the material.

The method was immunoSEQ multiplex PCR; TCRdb's version includes in-frame clones alone and lacks a portion of them. The sample shows 70,000 to 80,000 clones, roughly 85% of them seen only once. The sample comprised peripheral blood. This clonotype was obtained from an elderly woman with active or convalescent COVID-19.

The CDR3 nucleotides read TGTGCCAGCAGTAGGGACAGGTGGGGCACTGAAGCTTTCTTT. Its protein product is CASSRDRWGTEAFF. The J gene is TRBJ1-1, the V gene TRBV6-5, with TRBD1 identical over 8 bases. The V segment lost 5 bases and the J segment 4 bases; nucleotides outside the gene matches: 6. The germline gives CDR1 MNHEY, CDR2 SVGAGI. This CDR3 is built from 14 residues.